Shown below are 17 T cell receptor beta chains from a single sample sequenced in a study of cytomegalovirus exposure and HLA in healthy donors (dated by TCRdb to 2015 to 2018). Library preparation was by the immunoSEQ multiplex PCR assay. A mixture of 60 forward primers for TCR Vbeta segments and 13 reverse primers for TCR Jbeta segments was used in the multiplex PCR. TCRdb re-hosts the immuneACCESS table, in-frame sequences only. Its copies lack some clones; in the studies checked, an unresolved V gene accounts for under half of them, and the cause for the rest is not known. The sample has roughly 200,000 clones on record, approximately 85% of them singletons. The ten largest clonotypes hold about 1.4% of the sample. The sequenced sample consisted of PBMCs. Source of these receptors: a girl under 18 in good health and CMV-seropositive.

The chain carries TRBV6-1 and TRBJ1-3, with a possible D match to TRBD1 (5 bases). The CDR3 consists of 14 residues. In germline, CDR1 is MNHNS, CDR2 SASEGT. V lost 11 bases and J lost 3, with 17 bases in between. This chain's CDR3 is CAGSEDSFGNTIYF. DNA for the CDR3: TGTGCCGGTAGCGAAGACAGCTTTGGAAACACCATATATTTT.

The genes are TRBV27 and TRBJ1-5, with D hard to call. The germline V gene has CDR1 MNHEY and CDR2 SMNVEV (reference sequence). The V end was cut by 5 bases, the J end by 5 bases, with 16 bases between. The CDR3 is 15 amino acids. As DNA, the CDR3 is TGTGCCAGCAGTAGCAAGACACCGAGGGATCAGCCCCAGCATTTT. Amino acids: CASSSKTPRDQPQHF.

The V call is TRBV9, the J call TRBJ2-7; 16 nucleotides match TRBD2. This CDR3 has 17 amino acids. The junction had 7 bases not matched to a gene; V was cut back by 4 bases and J by 3 bases. Germline V gives CDR1 SGDLS, CDR2 YYNGEE. Here the CDR3 DNA reads TGTGCCAGCAGCCCCGGGACTAGCGGGGGGGCCTACTACGAGCAGTACTTC. Amino acids: CASSPGTSGGAYYEQYF.

This clone has a handful of counts. The chain is built from TRBV5-8 and TRBJ2-2; D perhaps matches TRBD1 (5 bases). From germline, CDR1 is SGHTS and CDR2 YDEGEE. V was trimmed by 1 base and J by 9 bases, leaving 10 bases between them. CDR3 size: 13 residues. The CDR3, as DNA: TGTGCCAGCAGCTTGAAGGGGAACCGGGAGCTGTTTTTT. Amino acid sequence: CASSLKGNRELFF. Variable domain in full (rest from reference TRBV5-8 and TRBJ2-2): EAGVTQSPTHLIKTRGQQATLRCSPISGHTSVYWYQQALGLGLQFLLWYDEGEERNRGNFPPRFSGRQFPNYSSELNVNALELEDSALYLCASSLKGNRELFFGEGSRLTVL.

The V gene is TRBV27, the J gene TRBJ2-5; tentatively, D is TRBD1 (6 bases). The tail of the sequence fits TRBJ2-7 better, so the J call may be wrong. Germline CDR1 reads MNHEY; CDR2 reads SMNVEV (reference sequence). This CDR3 spans 13 amino acids. Written as DNA, the CDR3 is TGTGCCAGCGGGACCGACAGGCCCTACGAGCAGTACTTC. Translated: CASGTDRPYEQYF.

This sequence joins TRBV10-1 and TRBJ1-6; 9 positions agree with TRBD1. The CDR3 consists of 16 residues. V trimming: 8 bases; J trimming: 7 bases; junction bases outside the gene matches: 12. Per germline, CDR1 WNHNN and CDR2 SYGVQD (reference sequence). The CDR3 sequence: CASSQGASGRNSPLHF. CDR3 DNA sequence: TGCGCCAGCTCACAGGGGGCGTCTGGTAGGAATTCACCCCTCCACTTT.

This rearrangement joins TRBV5-1 to TRBJ1-2; 11 nucleotides match TRBD1. CDR3 length equals 15 residues. CDR1 and CDR2 from the germline V gene are SGHRS and YFSETQ. Trimming removed 5 bases from V and 7 bases from J; junction bases left unmatched: 10. Written as DNA, the CDR3 is TGCGCCAGCAGTCCGGGGGACAGGGGGATGCCTGGCTACACCTTC. Translating it yields CASSPGDRGMPGYTF.

This clone is a singleton in its sample. V gene TRBV21-1 combines with J gene TRBJ1-6. TRBV21-1 is a pseudogene segment. The CDR3 loop spans 15 amino acids. CDR3 sequence: CASSINPGHNSPLHF. CDR3 DNA: TGTGCCAGCAGCATCAACCCGGGTCATAATTCACCCCTCCACTTT.

The genes are TRBV9 and TRBJ2-5, with 13 bases lining up with TRBD2. V was clipped by 0 bases and J by 4 bases; unmatched bases: 18. This CDR3 is 21 amino acids long. Germline loops: CDR1 SGDLS, CDR2 YYNGEE. The CDR3 DNA is TGTGCCAGCAGCGTAGCCTCGATGACTAGCGGGGGGAGGTCAGTCGGAGAGACCCAGTACTTC. Its protein is CASSVASMTSGGRSVGETQYF.

The rearrangement links TRBV7-6 to TRBJ2-7, with D perhaps TRBD1 (5 bases). Per the germline V gene, CDR1 is SGHVS and CDR2 is FNYEAQ. The CDR3 runs to 15 residues. Trimming pared 5 bases from V and 0 bases from J, leaving 14 bases between. CDR3 coding DNA: TGTGCCAGCAGCCATGGGGCAGAAAGCTCCTACGAGCAGTACTTC. Residues: CASSHGAESSYEQYF. Combining the CDR3 with reference TRBV7-6 and TRBJ2-7 gives the whole variable domain GAGVSQSPRYKVTKRGQDVALRCDPISGHVSLYWYRQALGQGPEFLTYFNYEAQQDKSGLPNDRFSAERPEGSISTLTIQRTEQRDSAMYRCASSHGAESSYEQYFGPGTRLTVT.

V gene TRBV2 combines with J gene TRBJ2-1; D is undetermined. Trimming shortened V by 6 bases and J by 9 bases, and 9 bases separated the two germline ends. This CDR3 contains 11 residues. Germline V gene lookup returns CDR1 SNHLY and CDR2 FYNNEI. The CDR3 bases are TGTGCCAGCAGGGTACTTGGTGAGCAGTTCTTC. This codes for CASRVLGEQFF.

The CDR3 region is CASSSLAGGPYEQYF. Written as DNA, the CDR3 is TGTGCCAGCAGTTCCTTGGCGGGGGGGCCCTACGAGCAGTACTTC. This chain joins TRBV27 and TRBJ2-7; 9 positions agree with TRBD2. Germline loops: CDR1 MNHEY, CDR2 SMNVEV (reference sequence). Germline trimming cut 4 bases from V and 2 bases from J; bases unmatched to any gene: 6. The CDR3 extends over 15 amino acids.

V and J are TRBV23-1 and TRBJ1-2; D might be TRBD1 (6 bases). TRBV23-1 is given ORF status, its function remaining uncertain. This CDR3 region has 15 residues. V was trimmed by 0 bases and J by 3 bases, leaving 11 bases between them. The DNA for the CDR3 is TGCGCCAGCAGTCAATCGAGGGGGGGGGACTATGGCTACACCTTC. Translation: CASSQSRGGDYGYTF.

This sequence joins TRBV9 and TRBJ2-7, with 10 bases fitting TRBD1. CDR3 size: 13 residues. With V trimmed by 4 bases and J by 6 bases, 4 bases remained unmatched. The germline V gene encodes CDR1 SGDLS and CDR2 YYNGEE. The CDR3 DNA reads TGTGCCAGCAGCCCCCGGACAGGGGGCGAGCAGTACTTC. Residues: CASSPRTGGEQYF.

The chain is built from TRBV4-3 and TRBJ2-6; the match to TRBD1 covers 9 bases. Looked up from germline, CDR1 is LGHNA and CDR2 is YSLEER. The junction had 13 bases not matched to a gene; V was cut back by 0 bases and J by 4 bases. This CDR3 has 20 residues. CDR3: CASSQERQGEVGAGANVLTF. The CDR3 nucleotides read TGCGCCAGCAGCCAAGAGAGACAGGGGGAAGTCGGGGCGGGGGCCAACGTCCTGACTTTC.

The chain employs TRBV27 and TRBJ1-6; 8 nucleotides line up with TRBD1. Germline CDR1 and CDR2: MNHEY and SMNVEV (reference sequence). The length of the CDR3 is 14 residues. With V trimmed by 5 bases and J by 7 bases, 4 bases remained unmatched. CDR3 sequence reads: CASSPRTGNSPLHF. The CDR3 DNA reads TGTGCCAGCAGTCCCCGGACAGGGAATTCACCCCTCCACTTT.

This clone was picked up one time. The V call is TRBV7-2, the J call TRBJ2-4; a possible D gene is TRBD1 (5 bases). This CDR3 has 13 residues. Trimming took off 1 base at V and 8 bases at J, with 9 bases between the two ends. CDR1 and CDR2 (germline): SGHTA, FQGNSA. The CDR3 protein is CASSLVQGDIQYF. The CDR3 DNA sequence: TGTGCCAGCAGCTTAGTTCAGGGTGACATTCAGTACTTC.